Presented here are 22 T cell receptor beta chains from one specimen sequenced in a study of lymphopenia after photon versus proton radiotherapy. Sequencing used immunoSEQ multiplex PCR; TCRdb keeps in-frame clones, though not all of them. In the table there are some 27,000 clones, 81% of which are singletons. Specimen: peripheral blood, collected from a patient treated with photon-based radiotherapy. These receptor sequences come from a man aged 50-60 years with gastric cancer.

This clone has just a few counts. The V and J genes are TRBV27 and TRBJ1-5; no reliable D call. V was clipped by 0 bases and J by 0 bases, with 6 bases between them. The germline V gene has CDR1 MNHEY and CDR2 SMNVEV (reference sequence). The CDR3 sequence is 15 residues long. The CDR3 DNA reads as TGTGCCAGCAGTTTATCAGGGATTAGCAATCAGCCCCAGCATTTT. Translated, it gives CASSLSGISNQPQHF.

This clone was picked up one time. The chain is built from TRBV6-1 and TRBJ1-1, with D unclear. Per the germline V gene, CDR1 is MNHNS and CDR2 is SASEGT. This CDR3 has 12 amino acids. The germline V and J ends were trimmed by 7 bases and 1 base, with 7 bases remaining between them. CDR3 in amino acids: CASKPGNTEAFF. The CDR3 DNA follows: TGTGCCAGCAAACCAGGGAACACTGAAGCTTTCTTT.

The chain links TRBV5-6 to TRBJ1-4, with a possible D match to TRBD1 (5 bases). The germline V gene has CDR1 SGHDT and CDR2 YYEEEE. The V end was cut by 0 bases, the J end by 4 bases, with 10 bases between. CDR3 length: 15 amino acids. The CDR3 sequence is CASSLVDTLNEKLFF. The CDR3 DNA follows: TGTGCCAGCAGCTTGGTGGACACTCTTAATGAAAAACTGTTTTTT.

The genes are TRBV2 and TRBJ2-3; D not certain. V lost 3 bases, J lost 0 bases, and 10 bases lay in between. This CDR3 has 15 amino acids. CDR1 and CDR2 from the germline V gene are SNHLY and FYNNEI. CDR3 loop: CASSDLRVSTDTQYF. As DNA, the CDR3 is TGTGCCAGCAGTGACCTTAGAGTCAGCACAGATACGCAGTATTTT.

The chain recombines TRBV12-5 with TRBJ2-3, with D perhaps matching TRBD1 (5 bases). CDR1 LGHNT and CDR2 FRNRAP come from the germline V gene. The CDR3 has 15 residues. Deletions cut 8 bases from V and 2 bases from J, with 17 bases between. In DNA form, the CDR3 reads TGTGCTAGTCTAGAATGGGGCAGGAACACAGATACGCAGTATTTT. It is translated as CASLEWGRNTDTQYF.

The chain joins TRBV21-1 to TRBJ2-3; TRBD2, the D gene given by the table, was not confirmed from the DNA. TRBV21-1 is flagged as a pseudogene. This CDR3 contains 19 residues. Written as DNA, the CDR3 is TGTGCCAGCAGCAGCCCGTCTAGCGGGGGAATGTATAGCACAGATACGCAGTATTTT. Amino acids: CASSSPSSGGMYSTDTQYF.

This chain connects TRBV19 to TRBJ2-3; perhaps TRBD1 as D (5 bases). Germline values: CDR1 LNHDA, CDR2 SQIVND (reference sequence). Trimming took off 6 bases at V and 8 bases at J, with 12 bases between the two ends. The CDR3 totals 12 residues. DNA for the CDR3: TGTGCCAGTAGCCAAACAGGCGGTACGCAGTATTTT. Amino acid sequence: CASSQTGGTQYF.

The chain has TRBV7-8 and TRBJ2-3; 7 bases align to TRBD2. This CDR3 has 16 residues. Per the germline V gene, CDR1 is SGHVS and CDR2 is FQNEAQ. Germline trimming cut 2 bases from V and 2 bases from J; bases unmatched to any gene: 7. CDR3 sequence: CASSLLWRGNTDTQYF. The CDR3 DNA reads as TGTGCCAGCAGCTTACTATGGCGGGGGAACACAGATACGCAGTATTTT.

This chain joins TRBV7-2 and TRBJ2-7; D ambiguous. V was clipped by 6 bases and J by 0 bases, with 12 bases between them. CDR3 length: 14 residues. Germline-derived CDR1 and CDR2 are SGHTA and FQGNSA. The CDR3 DNA sequence: TGTGCCAGCAGTCAAGACGGTCCCTCCTACGAGCAGTACTTC. Residues: CASSQDGPSYEQYF.

The V gene is TRBV7-6, the J gene TRBJ2-7; D possibly corresponds to TRBD1 (6 bases). The germline V and J ends were trimmed by 5 bases and 0 bases, with 17 bases remaining between them. The V gene's germline CDR1 is SGHVS and CDR2 FNYEAQ. The CDR3 is made up of 16 amino acids. The DNA for the CDR3 is TGTGCCAGCAGCGACAAACAGGGTCCGGGCTCCTACGAGCAGTACTTC. Its protein is CASSDKQGPGSYEQYF. Supplemented by reference TRBV7-6 and TRBJ2-7, the full variable domain reads GAGVSQSPRYKVTKRGQDVALRCDPISGHVSLYWYRQALGQGPEFLTYFNYEAQQDKSGLPNDRFSAERPEGSISTLTIQRTEQRDSAMYRCASSDKQGPGSYEQYFGPGTRLTVT.

The chain uses TRBV7-8 and TRBJ1-5, with no clear D. CDR1 and CDR2 (germline): SGHVS, FQNEAQ. Trimming stripped 1 base from V and 7 bases from J, with 14 bases between. The CDR3 contains 15 residues. DNA of the CDR3: TGTGCCAGCAGCTTAGATAATCCGGGAGAACAGCCCCAGCATTTT. Its protein product is CASSLDNPGEQPQHF.

Relative to its sample, this clone is large. This sequence joins TRBV4-3 and TRBJ1-4, with D unclear. The germline V gene has CDR1 LGHNA and CDR2 YSLEER. Trimming left V 3 bases short and J 4 bases short, with 3 bases between. The CDR3 loop spans 12 amino acids. The CDR3 bases are TGCGCCAGCAGCCAGGTTAATGAAAAACTGTTTTTT. Its protein is CASSQVNEKLFF.

The chain couples TRBV5-5 to TRBJ1-2; D is unresolved. CDR1 is SGHKS and CDR2 is YYEKEE in the germline V gene (reference sequence). The CDR3 is made up of 15 amino acids. V gave up 4 bases and J gave up 2 bases, with 15 bases separating them. The CDR3 DNA sequence: TGTGCCAGCAGCCCGCGTGGTGGCAGAAACTATGGCTACACCTTC. Protein: CASSPRGGRNYGYTF.

This chain joins TRBV7-2 and TRBJ2-4, with D unclear. Germline assignment: CDR1 SGHTA and CDR2 FQGNSA. V was clipped by 1 base and J by 0 bases, with 4 bases between them. The CDR3 spans 14 residues. For the CDR3, the DNA is TGTGCCAGCAGCTTAGACAGAGCCAAAAACATTCAGTACTTC. Its translation: CASSLDRAKNIQYF.

The chain joins TRBV5-4 to TRBJ1-2; a possible D gene is TRBD1 (5 bases). V was pared by 2 bases and J by 4 bases, with 15 bases between. The CDR3 contains 15 residues. Germline V gene lookup returns CDR1 SGHNT and CDR2 YYREEE (reference sequence). CDR3 coding DNA: TGTGCCAGCAGCTTCTCCGGGGGGATAAGCTATGGCTACACCTTC. It specifies CASSFSGGISYGYTF.

This chain links TRBV30 with TRBJ1-1; no clear D. Trimming shortened V by 0 bases and J by 7 bases, and 9 bases separated the two germline ends. Germline V lookup: CDR1 GTSNPN, CDR2 SVGIG (reference sequence). The CDR3 runs to 12 residues. Here the CDR3 DNA reads TGTGCCTGGAGTGTATCCGGTTTTGAAGCTTTCTTT. This gives the protein CAWSVSGFEAFF.

The gene calls are TRBV6-1 and TRBJ2-3, with 9 positions matching TRBD1. Trimming took 4 bases from V and 6 from J; bases not matched to a gene: 5. CDR1 and CDR2 (germline): MNHNS, SASEGT. This CDR3 comprises 14 residues. In DNA form, the CDR3 reads TGTGCCAGCAGTGCCGACAGGGGGTGGGATACGCAGTATTTT. Encoded protein: CASSADRGWDTQYF.

The V gene is TRBV14, the J gene TRBJ2-5, with D unresolved. Trimming stripped 4 bases from V and 5 bases from J, with 23 bases between. Germline CDR1 and CDR2: SGHDN and FVKESK. CDR3 length: 17 amino acids. In DNA form, the CDR3 reads TGTGCCAGCAGCCGAGAATACGGCTACTACTCTGCGGAGACCCAGTACTTC. Translating gives CASSREYGYYSAETQYF.

In its sample, this clone was seen a few times. This chain links TRBV9 with TRBJ2-2, with D maybe TRBD1 (5 bases). The germline gives CDR1 SGDLS, CDR2 YYNGEE. The V end was cut by 1 base, the J end by 5 bases, with 9 bases between. CDR3 size: 14 residues. CDR3 region: CASSVKQVTGELFF. CDR3 DNA: TGTGCCAGCAGCGTAAAACAGGTTACCGGGGAGCTGTTTTTT.

This chain connects TRBV19 to TRBJ2-3; D may correspond to TRBD1 or TRBD2 (6 bases each). This CDR3 contains 18 residues. The V gene's germline CDR1 is LNHDA and CDR2 SQIVND (reference sequence). The germline V and J ends were trimmed by 3 bases and 5 bases, with 24 bases remaining between them. CDR3 region: CASSMVAGGGGQVDTQYF. The CDR3 region has the DNA TGTGCCAGTAGTATGGTCGCGGGTGGTGGGGGGCAAGTAGATACGCAGTATTTT.

The CDR3 coding sequence is TGCAGTGCTAAACCATCCCATGGCTACACCTTC. Amino acid sequence: CSAKPSHGYTF. The chain employs TRBV20-1 and TRBJ1-2; D gene uncertain. The V gene lost 4 bases and the J gene lost 6 bases, with 9 bases spanning the gap. The CDR3 runs to 11 residues. CDR1 is DFQATT, CDR2 SNEGSKA, per germline (reference sequence).

This clone was counted a single time. This chain links TRBV7-2 with TRBJ1-1; D not resolved. The germline CDR1 and CDR2 sequences are SGHTA and FQGNSA. The CDR3 extends over 16 amino acids. The germline V and J ends were trimmed by 1 base and 4 bases, with 16 bases remaining between them. CDR3 residues: CASSLVGRGEGTEAFF. The CDR3, as DNA: TGTGCCAGCAGCTTAGTCGGGCGGGGAGAGGGCACTGAAGCTTTCTTT.